The entry below describes one T cell receptor (beta chain). Its antigen is currently unknown. This sample is part of a study of T cell repertoires in cytomegalovirus infection. Study information: Evidence of both CMV infection and a matching HLA type came from public TCR beta signatures. General study points: Clonotypes of TCR beta that were HLA-C-restricted and CMV-specific dominated the ex vivo response. Identification of carriers of CMV plus the relevant HLA was performed using cumulative public TCR beta family frequency.

MiXCR was run by TCRdb on the reads, yielding one entry per CDR3 protein. The table lists around 550,000 distinct CDR3 sequences, about 30% of them singletons. V lost 1 base and J lost 2; bases outside the gene matches: 10. Germline CDR1 SEHNR, CDR2 FQNEAQ (reference sequence). The CDR3 runs 19 residues. Sample: PBMCs. The chain is built from TRBV7-9 and TRBJ2-3; TRBD2 aligns across 12 bases. The TCR originated in a human donor in good health (CMV status not recorded). Some clones in this sample may be carry-over from other donors' samples. The CDR3 spells CASSLGLAGAVFLTDTQYF. CDR3 sequence (DNA): TGTGCCAGCAGCTTAGGACTAGCGGGAGCTGTCTTCCTCACAGATACGCAGTATTTT.